This TCR beta chain emerged from a study of blood T cells in healthy people across ages. Using a J-beta primer mix together with a sample-barcoded 5' primer, a second PCR was run for about 6 to 11 cycles. TCRdb called the 5' RACE reads again in MiXCR, with one record for every CDR3 protein. The table includes fewer than 900,000 distinct CDR3 sequences, about 40% detected once. Trimming removed 2 bases from V and 2 bases from J, with 13 bases in between. This CDR3 contains 15 residues. CDR1 is DFQATT, CDR2 SNEGSKA, per germline (reference sequence). The sequence was collected from an older woman in good health. Sequenced material: blood. V usage is TRBV20-1 and J usage is TRBJ2-1, with D uncertain. CDR3 bases: TGCAGTGCTAGAAGTTTGGACGACCCCTACAATGAGCAGTTCTTC. Translated: CSARSLDDPYNEQFF.